A few counts support the clone carrying this TCR beta chain. Germline V gene sequence: CDR1 SQVTM, CDR2 ANQGSEA. CDR3 length equals 11 residues. V lost 4 bases and J lost 8, with 11 bases in between. This specimen belongs to a study of blood T cell repertoires in COVID-19. At the level of the study: The cDNA or gDNA used as material had been derived from T cells, B-cell-depleted T cells, or PBMCs.

Profiling relied on immunoSEQ multiplex PCR, and the TCRdb table lists in-frame clones only, not all of them. The table lists roughly 250,000 clones, about 89% of them singletons. The clonotype originates from a man between 40 and 49 years old who had recovered from COVID-19. The chain couples TRBV29-1 to TRBJ1-2, with D maybe TRBD1 (5 bases). The sample taken for sequencing was peripheral blood. The CDR3 reads CSVVGAGGYTF. CDR3 nucleotide sequence: TGCAGCGTTGTTGGGGCAGGAGGCTACACCTTC.